The rows below give T cell receptor beta chains drawn from one sample of a study of response to subunit inactivated influenza vaccine. From the RT-PCR reads, TCRdb called clonotypes with MiXCR, one entry per CDR3 protein. The sample records 400,000 to 650,000 distinct CDR3 sequences, approximately 7.8% being singletons. The material sequenced was PBMCs from blood, taken less than 25 months after vaccination. Receptor source: a man between 50 and 69 years old who received an inactivated influenza vaccine. CDR3s include the opening cysteine and the closing phenylalanine or tryptophan. The D gene is left open where the match is weak. Size values are once, few and many counts, or a class for expanded clones, and some rows have none.

j_gene: TRBJ2-7
d_gene: -
abundance: many
len: 18
v_gene: TRBV5-1
CDR3nt: TGCGCCAGCAGCTTGGAGGAAGCGGCTGCGTCTCCTGGGTACGAGCAGTACTTC
CDR3aa: CASSLEEAAASPGYEQYF

j_gene: TRBJ1-1
d_gene: -
abundance: -
len: 12
v_gene: TRBV10-3
CDR3nt: TGTGCCATCAAATCCGCGGGCACTGAAGCTTTCTTT
CDR3aa: CAIKSAGTEAFF

j_gene: TRBJ1-4
d_gene: -
abundance: many
len: 13
v_gene: TRBV6-1
CDR3nt: TGTGCCAGCAGCCAAACTGGGCTCGAAAAACTGTTTTTT
CDR3aa: CASSQTGLEKLFF

j_gene: TRBJ2-3
d_gene: -
abundance: few
len: 13
v_gene: TRBV12-3/TRBV12-4
CDR3nt: TGTGCCAGCAGCCCGGCGGGTGGGTATACGCAGTATTTT
CDR3aa: CASSPAGGYTQYF

j_gene: TRBJ2-1
d_gene: -
abundance: -
len: 13
v_gene: TRBV20-1
CDR3nt: TGCAGTGCTAGGGTGACTAGTTTGTCTGAGCAGTTCTTC
CDR3aa: CSARVTSLSEQFF

j_gene: TRBJ2-1
d_gene: TRBD2
abundance: few
len: 15
v_gene: TRBV14
CDR3nt: TGTGCCAGCAGCCCGTTAGCGGGGGGCCCCCATGAGCAGTTCTTC
CDR3aa: CASSPLAGGPHEQFF

j_gene: TRBJ2-7
d_gene: -
abundance: many
len: 12
v_gene: TRBV28
CDR3nt: TGTGCAGGGGCAGCCAGCTCCTACGAGCAGTACTTC
CDR3aa: CAGAASSYEQYF

j_gene: TRBJ2-5
d_gene: TRBD2
abundance: many
len: 15
v_gene: TRBV4-2
CDR3nt: TGTGCCAGCAGCCAAGATGGGACTACTCAAGAGACCCAGTACTTC
CDR3aa: CASSQDGTTQETQYF

j_gene: TRBJ2-3
d_gene: -
abundance: few
len: 18
v_gene: TRBV4-3
CDR3nt: TGCGCCAGCAGCCAAGGGTACCTAGGGGGATGGAGCACAGATACGCAGTATTTT
CDR3aa: CASSQGYLGGWSTDTQYF

j_gene: TRBJ2-4
d_gene: -
abundance: few
len: 13
v_gene: TRBV4-3
CDR3nt: TGCGCCAGCAGCCGCAGGGGGGAAAACATTCAGTACTTC
CDR3aa: CASSRRGENIQYF

j_gene: TRBJ2-7
d_gene: TRBD2
abundance: many
len: 14
v_gene: TRBV20-1
CDR3nt: TGCAGTGTTAGACGGCGGGAGGGCCTTCCCGAGCAGTACTTC
CDR3aa: CSVRRREGLPEQYF

j_gene: TRBJ2-1
d_gene: -
abundance: -
len: 15
v_gene: TRBV11-2
CDR3nt: TGTGCCAGCAGCTTAGATCTGTACCGCTACAATGAGCAGTTCTTC
CDR3aa: CASSLDLYRYNEQFF

j_gene: TRBJ1-2
d_gene: -
abundance: few
len: 14
v_gene: TRBV25-1
CDR3nt: TGTGCCAGCAGTGATATGGGGGCGCGCTATGGCTACACCTTC
CDR3aa: CASSDMGARYGYTF

j_gene: TRBJ1-5
d_gene: TRBD1
abundance: few
len: 14
v_gene: TRBV11-2
CDR3nt: TGTGCCAGCAGCTCGGGACAGGGTCATCAGCCCCAGCATTTT
CDR3aa: CASSSGQGHQPQHF

j_gene: TRBJ2-7
d_gene: -
abundance: -
len: 13
v_gene: TRBV2
CDR3nt: TGTGCCAGCAGTGTGGGGCTTTCCTACGAGCAGTACTTC
CDR3aa: CASSVGLSYEQYF

j_gene: TRBJ1-2
d_gene: -
abundance: few
len: 13
v_gene: TRBV24-1
CDR3nt: TGTGCCACCTCCTCGGGGAATGGCCTAGGCTACACCTTC
CDR3aa: CATSSGNGLGYTF

j_gene: TRBJ1-1
d_gene: TRBD1
abundance: many
len: 14
v_gene: TRBV5-1
CDR3nt: TGCGCCAGCAGCAAGGACAGGCCGAACACTGAAGCTTTCTTT
CDR3aa: CASSKDRPNTEAFF

j_gene: TRBJ2-6
d_gene: TRBD2
abundance: few
len: 15
v_gene: TRBV20-1
CDR3nt: TGCAGTACTAGCGGGGGTTACTCTGGGGCCAACGTCCTGACTTTC
CDR3aa: CSTSGGYSGANVLTF

j_gene: TRBJ2-3
d_gene: -
abundance: few
len: 16
v_gene: TRBV4-1
CDR3nt: TGCGCCAGCAGCCAAGAGGTGGACCTGCGGGCAGATACGCAGTATTTT
CDR3aa: CASSQEVDLRADTQYF

j_gene: TRBJ2-3
d_gene: -
abundance: many
len: 16
v_gene: TRBV4-2
CDR3nt: TGTGCCAGCAGCCAACAATTCAGGGGGGGGACAGATACGCAGTATTTT
CDR3aa: CASSQQFRGGTDTQYF

j_gene: TRBJ2-3
d_gene: TRBD1
abundance: few
len: 15
v_gene: TRBV18
CDR3nt: TGTGCCAGCTCACCGACAGGGACGGGGACAGATACGCAGTATTTT
CDR3aa: CASSPTGTGTDTQYF

j_gene: TRBJ2-7
d_gene: TRBD2
abundance: few
len: 15
v_gene: TRBV6-2/TRBV6-3
CDR3nt: TGTGCCAGCAGCGGAGCGGGACTAGGGAGCTACGAGCAGTACTTC
CDR3aa: CASSGAGLGSYEQYF

j_gene: TRBJ2-1
d_gene: -
abundance: many
len: 17
v_gene: TRBV21-1
CDR3nt: TGTGCCAGTCGTTACGGGCGCGGGGGGGCCTCCTACAATGAGCAGTTCTTC
CDR3aa: CASRYGRGGASYNEQFF

j_gene: TRBJ2-2
d_gene: -
abundance: many
len: 16
v_gene: TRBV4-2
CDR3nt: TGTGCCAGCAGCCCAACGGCGAGCAGCAACACCGGGGAGCTGTTTTTT
CDR3aa: CASSPTASSNTGELFF

j_gene: TRBJ2-7
d_gene: -
abundance: many
len: 13
v_gene: TRBV28
CDR3nt: TGTGCCAGCAGTTCTGAACAGAACAACGAGCAGTACTTC
CDR3aa: CASSSEQNNEQYF

j_gene: TRBJ2-7
d_gene: TRBD1
abundance: many
len: 13
v_gene: TRBV5-5
CDR3nt: TGTGCCAGCAGACGGACAGGCTCCTACGAGCAGTACTTC
CDR3aa: CASRRTGSYEQYF

j_gene: TRBJ1-5
d_gene: -
abundance: many
len: 13
v_gene: TRBV3-1
CDR3nt: TGTGCCAGCAGTCAGGGTCGAAATCAGCCCCAGCATTTT
CDR3aa: CASSQGRNQPQHF

j_gene: TRBJ2-2
d_gene: -
abundance: few
len: 18
v_gene: TRBV18
CDR3nt: TGTGCCAGCTCACCGACGGACCGTTTCCTTACCTTTACCGGGGAGCTGTTTTTT
CDR3aa: CASSPTDRFLTFTGELFF

j_gene: TRBJ2-3
d_gene: -
abundance: few
len: 13
v_gene: TRBV4-1
CDR3nt: TGCGCCAGCAGCCAAGGGCCCCCGGATACGCAGTATTTT
CDR3aa: CASSQGPPDTQYF

j_gene: TRBJ2-7
d_gene: TRBD2
abundance: -
len: 14
v_gene: TRBV20-1
CDR3nt: TGCAGTGCTGGGGTCGGGGGGGATTCCTACGAGCAGTACTTC
CDR3aa: CSAGVGGDSYEQYF

j_gene: TRBJ2-3
d_gene: TRBD2
abundance: many
len: 16
v_gene: TRBV4-1
CDR3nt: TGCGCCAGCAGCCGCCTTGCTAGCGGGGGGACAGATACGCAGTATTTT
CDR3aa: CASSRLASGGTDTQYF

j_gene: TRBJ2-1
d_gene: -
abundance: -
len: 11
v_gene: TRBV12-3/TRBV12-4
CDR3nt: TGTGCCAGCAGACTCAGAAATGAGCAGTTCTTC
CDR3aa: CASRLRNEQFF

j_gene: TRBJ2-2
d_gene: -
abundance: -
len: 20
v_gene: TRBV21-1
CDR3nt: TGTGCCAGCAGCAATAGGGTCCCCGGGAGGGACAGACCTAACACCGGGGAGCTGTTTTTT
CDR3aa: CASSNRVPGRDRPNTGELFF

j_gene: TRBJ2-3
d_gene: TRBD1
abundance: many
len: 14
v_gene: TRBV20-1
CDR3nt: TGCAGTGCTAGGACAGGGGTTAACACAGATACGCAGTATTTT
CDR3aa: CSARTGVNTDTQYF

j_gene: TRBJ2-7
d_gene: -
abundance: -
len: 13
v_gene: TRBV3-1
CDR3nt: TGTGCCAGCAGCCAAGGTCAGAGATACGAGCAGTACTTC
CDR3aa: CASSQGQRYEQYF

j_gene: TRBJ1-1
d_gene: -
abundance: many
len: 14
v_gene: TRBV12-3/TRBV12-4
CDR3nt: TGTGCCAGCAGTTTACACCAGGTCCCGACTGAAGCTTTCTTT
CDR3aa: CASSLHQVPTEAFF

j_gene: TRBJ1-6
d_gene: TRBD1
abundance: many
len: 14
v_gene: TRBV5-1
CDR3nt: TGCGCCAGCAGCTTGGCCCCGGACAGGGGGGTCCTCCACTTT
CDR3aa: CASSLAPDRGVLHF

j_gene: TRBJ2-3
d_gene: -
abundance: once
len: 14
v_gene: TRBV24-1
CDR3nt: TGTGCCACCGCGCACCCCAGGGAGACAGATACGCAGTATTTT
CDR3aa: CATAHPRETDTQYF

j_gene: TRBJ1-1
d_gene: -
abundance: many
len: 11
v_gene: TRBV12-3/TRBV12-4
CDR3nt: TGTGCCACTTCGCTAGGGGGTGAAGCTTTCTTT
CDR3aa: CATSLGGEAFF

j_gene: TRBJ2-7
d_gene: TRBD1
abundance: few
len: 11
v_gene: TRBV6-2/TRBV6-3
CDR3nt: TGTGCCACCGGACAGGGTTTCGAGCAGTACTTC
CDR3aa: CATGQGFEQYF

j_gene: TRBJ1-1
d_gene: TRBD1
abundance: -
len: 15
v_gene: TRBV15
CDR3nt: TGTGCCACCTTAGGACAGGGGGTGCTTTACACTGAAGCTTTCTTT
CDR3aa: CATLGQGVLYTEAFF

j_gene: TRBJ1-2
d_gene: -
abundance: many
len: 13
v_gene: TRBV5-6
CDR3nt: TGTGCCAGCAGCTTGGATGTGGGTAGGGGCTACACCTTC
CDR3aa: CASSLDVGRGYTF

j_gene: TRBJ2-7
d_gene: TRBD2
abundance: many
len: 14
v_gene: TRBV6-2/TRBV6-3
CDR3nt: TGTGCCAGCAGTTACGGCGGGGGACTCAACGAGCAGTACTTC
CDR3aa: CASSYGGGLNEQYF

j_gene: TRBJ2-7
d_gene: -
abundance: many
len: 13
v_gene: TRBV15
CDR3nt: TGTGCCACCAGCAGGGACGTTTCCTACGAGCAGTACTTC
CDR3aa: CATSRDVSYEQYF

j_gene: TRBJ2-1
d_gene: -
abundance: many
len: 16
v_gene: TRBV28
CDR3nt: TGTGCCAGCAGTTTTTGGGTGGGGGCCCACTACAATGAGCAGTTCTTC
CDR3aa: CASSFWVGAHYNEQFF

j_gene: TRBJ2-5
d_gene: -
abundance: -
len: 14
v_gene: TRBV7-7
CDR3nt: TGTGCCAGCAGCTTTTCAGGGTCTAGAGAGACCCAGTACTTC
CDR3aa: CASSFSGSRETQYF

j_gene: TRBJ2-2
d_gene: -
abundance: once
len: 19
v_gene: TRBV7-8
CDR3nt: TGTGCCAGCAGCTTAGTGGCTTGGGGGGGCCTCCGGAACACCGGGGAGCTGTTTTTT
CDR3aa: CASSLVAWGGLRNTGELFF

j_gene: TRBJ2-7
d_gene: -
abundance: few
len: 13
v_gene: TRBV20-1
CDR3nt: TGCAGTGCCACAGACAGGCCGACCTACGAGCAGTACTTC
CDR3aa: CSATDRPTYEQYF

j_gene: TRBJ2-2
d_gene: TRBD1
abundance: many
len: 14
v_gene: TRBV6-2/TRBV6-3
CDR3nt: TGTGCCAGCAGTTACTGGACAGGGTCCGGGGAGCTGTTTTTT
CDR3aa: CASSYWTGSGELFF

j_gene: TRBJ2-1
d_gene: -
abundance: -
len: 13
v_gene: TRBV20-1
CDR3nt: TGCAGTACCCGACTATCCACCTACAATGAGCAGTTCTTC
CDR3aa: CSTRLSTYNEQFF

j_gene: TRBJ2-5
d_gene: -
abundance: few
len: 14
v_gene: TRBV10-3
CDR3nt: TGTGCCATCAGTCGACAGGCCTCCCAAGAGACCCAGTACTTC
CDR3aa: CAISRQASQETQYF

j_gene: TRBJ2-1
d_gene: -
abundance: -
len: 15
v_gene: TRBV5-1
CDR3nt: TGCGCCAGCCGGACCTCCTCAAACTCCTACAATGAGCAGTTCTTC
CDR3aa: CASRTSSNSYNEQFF

j_gene: TRBJ1-6
d_gene: -
abundance: few
len: 14
v_gene: TRBV20-1
CDR3nt: TGCAGTGCTAGACCGACAGGCCTTCGGTCACCCCTCCACTTT
CDR3aa: CSARPTGLRSPLHF

j_gene: TRBJ2-1
d_gene: -
abundance: few
len: 17
v_gene: TRBV12-3/TRBV12-4
CDR3nt: TGTGCCAGCAGTCCCTCCCGGTGGGGGGCGCTGGGCAATGAGCAGTTCTTC
CDR3aa: CASSPSRWGALGNEQFF

j_gene: TRBJ2-3
d_gene: TRBD2
abundance: many
len: 17
v_gene: TRBV12-3/TRBV12-4
CDR3nt: TGTGCCAGCAGTAAAACCAACCCTAGCGGAAAAACAGATACGCAGTATTTT
CDR3aa: CASSKTNPSGKTDTQYF